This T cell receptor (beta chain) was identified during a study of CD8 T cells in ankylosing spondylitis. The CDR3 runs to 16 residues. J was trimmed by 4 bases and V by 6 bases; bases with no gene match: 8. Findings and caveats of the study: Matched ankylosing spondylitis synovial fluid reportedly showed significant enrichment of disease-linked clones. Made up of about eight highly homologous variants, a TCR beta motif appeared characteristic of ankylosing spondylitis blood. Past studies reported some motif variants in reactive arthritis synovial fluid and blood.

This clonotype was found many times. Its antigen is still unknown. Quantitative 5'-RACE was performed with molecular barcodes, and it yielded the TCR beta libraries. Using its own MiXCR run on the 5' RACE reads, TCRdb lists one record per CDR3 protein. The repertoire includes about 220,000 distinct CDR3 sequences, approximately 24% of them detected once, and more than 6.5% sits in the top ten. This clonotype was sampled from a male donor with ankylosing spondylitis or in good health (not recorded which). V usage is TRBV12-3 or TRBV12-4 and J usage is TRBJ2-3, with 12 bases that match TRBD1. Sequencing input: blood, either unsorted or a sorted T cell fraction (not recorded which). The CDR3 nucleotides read TGTGCCAGCAGCGCGACCGGGACAGGGGGCGCAGATACGCAGTATTTT. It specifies CASSATGTGGADTQYF.